The clone carrying this T cell receptor (beta chain) appeared many times. Its antigen remains unidentified. Losses at the gene ends were 5 bases for V and 12 bases for J; bases not matched to a gene: 15. The germline V gene has CDR1 SEHNR and CDR2 FQNEAQ (reference sequence). The CDR3 totals 16 residues. Amplification targeted TCR beta CDR3 regions from RNA transcripts. First-round RT-PCR targeting the TCR CDR3 was performed with the HTBI primer set. TCRdb ran MiXCR on the multiplex PCR reads and lists one entry per CDR3 protein. The table has roughly 300,000 distinct CDR3 sequences, around 20% seen once. This specimen belongs to a study of T cells in Graves' hyperthyroidism and ophthalmopathy. Study-wide results and limits: Ophthalmopathy, which appeared later, was predicted by the model a median about 6 months before onset.

The receptor was derived from a woman in her 50s with Graves' hyperthyroidism. The sample taken for sequencing was blood. This chain joins TRBV7-9 and TRBJ2-1; 11 nucleotides line up with TRBD2. CDR3 protein: CASSSPGTSGFGGQFF. The DNA of the CDR3 is TGTGCCAGCAGCAGCCCCGGGACTAGCGGATTCGGGGGGCAGTTCTTC.